This record concerns one T cell receptor (beta chain) sequence. What it recognizes is unknown. TCRdb reprocessed the 5' RACE reads, keeping one entry per CDR3 protein, no DNA. The listing contains 400,000 to 450,000 distinct CDR3 sequences. The data derive from a study of T cells expressing NK-cell markers. Overall study: According to the study, TCR beta repertoires originated from sorted CD3+CD56+NKG2C+, CD3+CD56+NKG2C- and CD3+CD56-NKG2C+ T cells. Overall study findings and caveats: Top CD8+ clonotypes included the dominant CD3+CD56+NKG2C+ clonotypes in 5 to 7 donors. Specificity for HCMV among expanded NKG2C+ T cell clones was not established.

The V gene's germline CDR1 is SQVTM and CDR2 ANQGSEA. The CDR3 runs to 12 residues. The rearrangement uses TRBV29-1 and TRBJ2-7. This receptor was identified in a woman aged 18-69 years in good health. The sequenced material came from blood T cells: a sorted CD56 or NKG2C T cell subset, CD4+ or CD8+ T cells, or bulk PBMC T cells (not recorded which). The CDR3 spells CSVGVSLVEQYF.